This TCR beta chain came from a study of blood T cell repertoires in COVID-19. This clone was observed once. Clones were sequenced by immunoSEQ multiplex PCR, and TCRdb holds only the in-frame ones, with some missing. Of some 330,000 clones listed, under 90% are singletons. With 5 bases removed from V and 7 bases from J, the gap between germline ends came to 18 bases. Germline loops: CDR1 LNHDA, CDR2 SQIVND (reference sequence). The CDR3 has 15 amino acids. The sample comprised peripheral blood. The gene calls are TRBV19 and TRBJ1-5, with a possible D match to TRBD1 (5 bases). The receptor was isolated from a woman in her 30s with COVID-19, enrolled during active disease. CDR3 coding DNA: TGTGCCAGTAGTCTAAACCAGGAGGAGGGGCAGCCCCAGCATTTT. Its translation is CASSLNQEEGQPQHF.